Below, 28 T cell receptor beta chains from the same sample are listed, as sequenced in a study of T cell responses to AZD1222 COVID-19 vaccine (TCRdb year 2021). The receptor library was made with the immunoSEQ multiplex PCR assay. Entries here come from immuneACCESS through TCRdb and include only in-frame sequences with V and J called. Some clones fail to appear in such tables; in the studies checked, an unresolved V gene covers under half of the shortfall, and the cause of the remainder is unknown. Here the sample has more than 95,000 clones; around nine tenths occur a single time. About 19% of the sample is in the top ten clones. Read against the paper, the sample's time point label means: baseline before first vaccination. The sequences come from peripheral blood, collected on day 0 of AZD1222 vaccination. The receptors originated from an adult in good health.

This chain links TRBV6-5 with TRBJ1-1, with D unclear. Per the germline V gene, CDR1 is MNHEY and CDR2 is SVGAGI. This CDR3 comprises 13 residues. Trimming left V 7 bases short and J 2 bases short, with 11 bases between. CDR3 amino acids: CASTLQSNTEAFF. The CDR3 DNA reads TGTGCCAGCACTCTACAGAGTAACACTGAAGCTTTCTTT.

In this sample, this clone turned up once. The chain links TRBV7-3 to TRBJ2-1, with 9 bases fitting TRBD1. Trimming took 5 bases from V and 3 from J; bases not matched to a gene: 2. Germline V lookup: CDR1 SGHTA, CDR2 FQGTGA. This CDR3 spans 14 amino acids. The CDR3 loop is CASSPGQGYNEQFF. The CDR3 DNA reads TGTGCCAGCAGCCCGGGACAGGGCTACAATGAGCAGTTCTTC.

This rearrangement joins TRBV5-1 to TRBJ2-5; D may match TRBD1 or TRBD2 (5 bases each). V lost 5 bases, J lost 4 bases, and 12 bases lay in between. The CDR3 length is 13 residues. The V gene's germline CDR1 is SGHRS and CDR2 YFSETQ. CDR3 in amino acids: CASSYGAGETQYF. The CDR3 coding sequence is TGCGCCAGCAGTTACGGGGCAGGAGAGACCCAGTACTTC.

The chain links TRBV30 to TRBJ1-1; D is unresolved. Germline lookup yields CDR1 GTSNPN and CDR2 SVGIG (reference sequence). V was clipped by 5 bases and J by 2 bases, with 12 bases between them. This CDR3 has 13 amino acids. CDR3 residues: CAWDLTENTEAFF. The CDR3 bases are TGTGCCTGGGATCTCACAGAAAACACTGAAGCTTTCTTT.

The chain is built from TRBV5-4 and TRBJ2-7, with 10 bases aligning to TRBD1. Germline V gene sequence: CDR1 SGHNT, CDR2 YYREEE (reference sequence). The CDR3 runs 17 residues. The trim removed 0 bases at V and 2 bases at J, leaving 8 bases unmatched. The CDR3 is CASSLGGLGQGAYEQYF. CDR3 sequence (DNA): TGTGCCAGCAGCTTGGGGGGTCTAGGACAGGGGGCCTACGAGCAGTACTTC.

V gene TRBV29-1 combines with J gene TRBJ2-5; maybe TRBD1 (6 bases). CDR1 and CDR2 from the germline V gene are SQVTM and ANQGSEA. V lost 7 bases to trimming and J lost 1 base, with 13 bases between them. The CDR3 runs 13 residues. The DNA for the CDR3 is TGCAGCGCCGTAGTGGGGGCCCAAGAGACCCAGTACTTC. It yields the protein CSAVVGAQETQYF.

The rearrangement joins TRBV4-1 to TRBJ2-1, with TRBD2 identical over 13 bases. Germline V lookup: CDR1 MGHRA, CDR2 YSYEKL. The J segment lost 3 bases and the V segment lost 3 bases, leaving 5 bases of the junction unmatched. The CDR3 has 17 amino acids. The chain's CDR3 is CASSHYRLAGGYNEQFF. The CDR3 DNA is TGCGCCAGCAGCCATTACAGACTAGCGGGGGGCTACAATGAGCAGTTCTTC.

This clone was observed a few times. This chain joins TRBV7-2 and TRBJ2-7; D gene unclear. The germline CDR1 and CDR2 sequences are SGHTA and FQGNSA. The ends were cut back, 1 base at V and 6 bases at J, with 7 bases in the middle. The CDR3 has 12 amino acids. The CDR3 loop is CASSLGSGEQYF. CDR3 coding DNA: TGTGCCAGCAGCTTAGGCTCAGGCGAGCAGTACTTC.

This chain joins TRBV5-1 and TRBJ1-6, with a possible D match to TRBD1 (6 bases). CDR1 and CDR2 (germline): SGHRS, YFSETQ. Trimming left V 2 bases short and J 4 bases short, with 7 bases between. The CDR3 contains 14 residues. CDR3 amino acids: CASSFGQYNSPLHF. Here the CDR3 DNA reads TGCGCCAGCAGCTTCGGACAGTATAATTCACCCCTCCACTTT.

This rearrangement joins TRBV9 to TRBJ1-4; maybe TRBD1 (6 bases). Trimming removed 0 bases at V and 10 bases at J, with 13 bases between. Germline assignment: CDR1 SGDLS and CDR2 YYNGEE. This CDR3 region has 14 residues. In DNA form, the CDR3 reads TGTGCCAGCAGCGTAGCAGGGGCGCAGGGAAAACTGTTTTTT. Translating it yields CASSVAGAQGKLFF.

The chain has TRBV2 and TRBJ2-6, with 8 bases matching TRBD1. The CDR3 sequence is 16 residues long. The V gene's germline CDR1 is SNHLY and CDR2 FYNNEI. Trimming cost V 6 bases and J 1 base; bases outside gene matches: 5. CDR3 sequence reads: CASRDRGPSGANVLTF. The CDR3 DNA sequence: TGTGCCAGCAGAGACAGGGGCCCATCTGGGGCCAACGTCCTGACTTTC.

The chain combines TRBV25-1 with TRBJ2-2, with TRBD1 matching 7 bases. Germline assignment: CDR1 MGHDK and CDR2 SYGVNS. The CDR3 is 15 amino acids. V trimming: 4 bases; J trimming: 1 base; junction bases outside the gene matches: 3. CDR3 coding DNA: TGTGCCAGCAGTGGGGGACAGTGGAACACCGGGGAGCTGTTTTTT. This encodes CASSGGQWNTGELFF. Supplemented by reference TRBV25-1 and TRBJ2-2, the full variable domain reads EADIYQTPRYLVIGTGKKITLECSQTMGHDKMYWYQQDPGMELHLIHYSYGVNSTEKGDLSSESTVSRIRTEHFPLTLESARPSHTSQYLCASSGGQWNTGELFFGEGSRLTVL.

The chain combines TRBV5-8 with TRBJ1-5; D is undetermined. Per the germline V gene, CDR1 is SGHTS and CDR2 is YDEGEE. The V end was cut by 6 bases, the J end by 4 bases, with 11 bases between. The CDR3 contains 13 residues. The CDR3 protein is CASTYGRNQPQHF. In nucleotides, the CDR3 is TGTGCCAGCACCTACGGGCGGAATCAGCCCCAGCATTTT.

This clone was counted a single time. The chain is built from TRBV14 and TRBJ1-3; unclear D gene. The CDR3 covers 12 residues. The V and J ends lost 6 bases and 0 bases respectively, with 3 bases between them. Germline CDR1 SGHDN, CDR2 FVKESK. CDR3 residues: CASRYSGNTIYF. The CDR3 DNA sequence: TGTGCCAGCAGGTACTCTGGAAACACCATATATTTT.

This CDR3 reads CASSLDGRQGRTGELFF. The CDR3 DNA sequence: TGTGCCAGCAGCTTAGATGGACGACAGGGCAGAACCGGGGAGCTGTTTTTT. The chain recombines TRBV11-3 with TRBJ2-2; 7 nucleotides line up with TRBD1. The CDR3 is 17 amino acids. The V gene end was trimmed by 0 bases and the J gene end by 5 bases; junction bases not matched to a gene: 9. CDR1 SGHNT and CDR2 YENEEA come from the germline V gene.

The chain couples TRBV7-9 to TRBJ1-3; no definite D call. This CDR3 region has 15 residues. V gave up 3 bases and J gave up 0 bases, with 9 bases separating them. The germline gives CDR1 SEHNR, CDR2 FQNEAQ (reference sequence). DNA of the CDR3: TGTGCCAGCAGCTTCCTCAGAGGCTCTGGAAACACCATATATTTT. It codes for CASSFLRGSGNTIYF.

The rearrangement links TRBV24-1 to TRBJ1-4, with a tentative D call TRBD1 (5 bases). V gave up 5 bases and J gave up 6 bases, with 15 bases separating them. This CDR3 region has 15 residues. CDR1 and CDR2 from the germline V gene are KGHDR and SFDVKD. CDR3 bases: TGTGCCACCAGTGGTAGGGGAGAGTGGTATGAAAAACTGTTTTTT. This gives the protein CATSGRGEWYEKLFF.

This clone came up once. At one of its ends the junction is not consistent with the germline gene, which may arise from a read error. This chain connects TRBV7-7 to TRBJ2-2, with D maybe TRBD1 (6 bases). Looked up from germline, CDR1 is SSHAT and CDR2 is FNYEAQ (reference sequence). This CDR3 region has 16 residues. CDR3 residues: CASSLEGLGGAGELFF. Written as DNA, the CDR3 is TGTGCTAGCAGCTTAGAAGGCCTAGGGGGAGCCGGGGAGCTGTTTTTT.

CDR3: CASSLIWQGTHNSPLHF. The DNA of the CDR3 is TGTGCCAGCAGCTTAATCTGGCAGGGGACCCATAATTCACCCCTCCACTTT. V is TRBV7-9 and J is TRBJ1-6, with TRBD1 as a possible D gene (6 bases). V was trimmed by 2 bases and J by 5 bases, leaving 16 bases between them. CDR3 length equals 17 residues. Germline CDR1 reads SEHNR; CDR2 reads FQNEAQ (reference sequence).

This clone was seen a single time. The V gene is TRBV7-9, the J gene TRBJ2-3; D not resolved. The V end was cut by 5 bases, the J end by 0 bases, with 3 bases between. The length of the CDR3 is 12 residues. In germline, CDR1 is SEHNR, CDR2 FQNEAQ (reference sequence). This CDR3 is CASSRSTDTQYF. Written as DNA, the CDR3 is TGTGCCAGCAGCCGAAGCACAGATACGCAGTATTTT.

The chain combines TRBV5-1 with TRBJ1-1; TRBD1 is a possible D gene (5 bases). V was cut by 4 bases and J by 4 bases, with 20 bases left in between. The CDR3 loop spans 16 amino acids. Germline values: CDR1 SGHRS, CDR2 YFSETQ. CDR3 region: CASSGTGTAGGTEAFF. CDR3 nucleotides: TGCGCCAGCAGCGGGACTGGGACCGCCGGGGGCACTGAAGCTTTCTTT.

The V gene is TRBV5-4, the J gene TRBJ2-1, with D tentatively TRBD2 (7 bases). The V gene lost 5 bases and the J gene lost 7 bases, with 16 bases spanning the gap. Germline V gene lookup returns CDR1 SGHNT and CDR2 YYREEE (reference sequence). The CDR3 has 14 amino acids. The CDR3 spells CASRSGGFRNEQFF. Written as DNA, the CDR3 is TGTGCCAGCAGATCGGGGGGCTTTAGAAATGAGCAGTTCTTC. The full variable domain, with the rest looked up from reference TRBV5-4 and TRBJ2-1, is ETGVTQSPTHLIKTRGQQVTLRCSSQSGHNTVSWYQQALGQGPQFIFQYYREEENGRGNFPPRFSGLQFPNYSSELNVNALELDDSALYLCASRSGGFRNEQFFGPGTRLTVL.

The chain is built from TRBV4-2 and TRBJ1-1; weak D call: TRBD1 (5 bases). The germline V and J ends were trimmed by 3 bases and 1 base, with 9 bases remaining between them. The V gene's germline CDR1 is LGHNA and CDR2 YNFKEQ. The CDR3 length is 14 residues. The CDR3 region has the DNA TGTGCCAGCAGCCACCTCGACAGGAACACTGAAGCTTTCTTT. It encodes CASSHLDRNTEAFF.

V is TRBV7-8 and J is TRBJ1-5, with D unresolved. This CDR3 is 12 amino acids long. V shed 3 bases and J shed 9 bases, with 9 bases lying between them. Germline CDR1 and CDR2: SGHVS and FQNEAQ. Written as DNA, the CDR3 is TGTGCCAGCAGCTTTGGGAAGAGGCCCCAGCATTTT. Translating gives CASSFGKRPQHF. The full variable domain, in which reference TRBV7-8 and TRBJ1-5 provide the parts outside the CDR3, is GAGVSQSPRYKVAKRGQDVALRCDPISGHVSLFWYQQALGQGPEFLTYFQNEAQLDKSGLPSDRFFAERPEGSVSTLKIQRTQQEDSAVYLCASSFGKRPQHFGDGTRLSIL.

The chain has TRBV10-3 and TRBJ2-2; D unresolved. The length of the CDR3 is 15 residues. Trimming took off 5 bases at V and 0 bases at J, with 10 bases between the two ends. CDR1 ENHRY and CDR2 SYGVKD come from the germline V gene. The CDR3 DNA sequence: TGTGCCATCAGTACGACCGGGCCGAACACCGGGGAGCTGTTTTTT. Translation: CAISTTGPNTGELFF.

The CDR3 sequence: CASRPDRVGNQPQHF. CDR3 DNA: TGTGCCAGCAGACCTGACAGGGTGGGCAATCAGCCCCAGCATTTT. V and J are TRBV6-5 and TRBJ1-5, with TRBD1 matching 7 bases. V gave up 6 bases and J gave up 2 bases; unmatched junction bases: 7. This CDR3 region has 15 residues. Looked up from germline, CDR1 is MNHEY and CDR2 is SVGAGI.

The rearrangement uses TRBV4-1 and TRBJ2-1, with D perhaps matching TRBD2 (5 bases). CDR1 is MGHRA and CDR2 is YSYEKL in the germline V gene. This CDR3 is built from 16 residues. V gave up 0 bases and J gave up 0 bases, with 9 bases separating them. CDR3 region: CASSQDILVSYNEQFF. The DNA for the CDR3 is TGCGCCAGCAGCCAAGATATACTAGTCTCCTACAATGAGCAGTTCTTC.

This clone was recorded a few times. The chain uses TRBV2 and TRBJ2-7, with D perhaps TRBD1 (6 bases). The germline V and J ends were trimmed by 5 bases and 3 bases, with 8 bases remaining between them. CDR3 size: 12 residues. The germline V gene encodes CDR1 SNHLY and CDR2 FYNNEI. The chain's CDR3 is CASSQQGYEQYF. CDR3 nucleotide sequence: TGTGCCAGCAGTCAACAGGGCTACGAGCAGTACTTC.